This T cell receptor (beta chain) is drawn from a study of blood T cell repertoires in COVID-19. The overall study: Some COVID-19 samples were acute and others convalescent; all came from the United States, Italy and Spain. T cells, B-cell-depleted T cells, or PBMCs supplied cDNA or gDNA.

Original methodology: Amplification from reference gene primers served as the basis for estimated nucleated cell counts. Clones were sequenced by immunoSEQ multiplex PCR, and TCRdb holds only the in-frame ones, with some missing. For V, J and clone size, that table is used; D and trimming come from the DNA. The sample lists 95,000 to 150,000 clones; less than 90% were seen once. V dropped 7 bases and J dropped 6 bases, with 16 bases sitting between them. Germline V CDR1 and CDR2: LNHNV, YYDKDF (reference sequence). The CDR3 extends over 13 amino acids. The chain uses TRBV15 and TRBJ2-7; D not certain. The sequence derives from a man at least 80 years old with active or convalescent COVID-19. Sequenced: peripheral blood. The CDR3 nucleotides are TGTGCCACCACCACCCGCGAGGTGGGCGAGCAGTACTTC. Amino acid sequence: CATTTREVGEQYF.